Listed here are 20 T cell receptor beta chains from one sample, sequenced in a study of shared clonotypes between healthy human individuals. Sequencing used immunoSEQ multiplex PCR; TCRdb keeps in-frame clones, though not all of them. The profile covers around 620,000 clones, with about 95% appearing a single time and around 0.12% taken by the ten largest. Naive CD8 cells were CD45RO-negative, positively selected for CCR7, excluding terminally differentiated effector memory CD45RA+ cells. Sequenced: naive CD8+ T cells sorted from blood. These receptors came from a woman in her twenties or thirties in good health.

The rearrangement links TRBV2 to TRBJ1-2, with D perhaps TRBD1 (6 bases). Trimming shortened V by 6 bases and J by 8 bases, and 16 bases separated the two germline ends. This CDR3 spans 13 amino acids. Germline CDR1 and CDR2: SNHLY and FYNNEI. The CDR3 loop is CASRGGDIQGYTF. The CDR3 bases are TGTGCCAGCAGGGGAGGGGACATACAGGGCTACACCTTC.

CDR3 residues: CSVAGGRVPDTQYF. In nucleotides, the CDR3 is TGCAGCGTCGCGGGCGGGAGGGTTCCAGATACGCAGTATTTT. The chain combines TRBV29-1 with TRBJ2-3; 9 bases are shared with TRBD2. The V segment lost 6 bases and the J segment 4 bases; nucleotides outside the gene matches: 8. CDR1 is SQVTM, CDR2 ANQGSEA, per germline. CDR3 length: 14 residues.

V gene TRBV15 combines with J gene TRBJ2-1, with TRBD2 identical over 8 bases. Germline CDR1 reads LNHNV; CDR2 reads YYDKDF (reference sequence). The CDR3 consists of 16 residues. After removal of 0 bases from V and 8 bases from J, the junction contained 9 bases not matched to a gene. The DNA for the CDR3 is TGTGCCACCAGCAGAGATCTCGCGGGAGGAGCCGATGAGCAGTTCTTC. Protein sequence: CATSRDLAGGADEQFF.

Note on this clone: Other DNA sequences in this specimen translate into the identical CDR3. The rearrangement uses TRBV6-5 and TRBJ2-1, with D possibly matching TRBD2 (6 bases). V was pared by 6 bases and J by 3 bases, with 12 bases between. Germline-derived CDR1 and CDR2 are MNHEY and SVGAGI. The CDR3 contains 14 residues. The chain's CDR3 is CASSLSGVYNEQFF. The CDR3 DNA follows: TGTGCCAGCAGCCTTAGCGGAGTCTACAATGAGCAGTTCTTC.

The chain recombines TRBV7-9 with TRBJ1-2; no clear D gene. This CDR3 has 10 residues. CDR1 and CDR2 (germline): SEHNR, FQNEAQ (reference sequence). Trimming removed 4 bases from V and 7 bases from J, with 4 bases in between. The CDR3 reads CASSSIGYTF. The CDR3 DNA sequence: TGTGCCAGCAGCTCGATTGGCTACACCTTC.

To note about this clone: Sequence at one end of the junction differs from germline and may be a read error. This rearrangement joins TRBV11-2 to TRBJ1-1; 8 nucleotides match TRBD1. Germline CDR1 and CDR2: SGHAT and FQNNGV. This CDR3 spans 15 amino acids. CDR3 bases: TGTGCCAGCACCTTAGGTCCAGGACAGGGACGCAAAGCTTTCTTT. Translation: CASTLGPGQGRKAFF.

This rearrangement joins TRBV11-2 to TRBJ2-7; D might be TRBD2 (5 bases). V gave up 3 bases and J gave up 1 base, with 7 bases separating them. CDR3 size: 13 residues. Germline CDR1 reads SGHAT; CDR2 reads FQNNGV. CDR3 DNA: TGTGCCAGCAGCTTCCCGGGATCCTACGAGCAGTACTTC. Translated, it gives CASSFPGSYEQYF.

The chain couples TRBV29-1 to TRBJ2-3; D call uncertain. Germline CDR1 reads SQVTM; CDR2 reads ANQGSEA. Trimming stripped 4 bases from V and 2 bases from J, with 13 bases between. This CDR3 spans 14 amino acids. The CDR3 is CSVVSRVTTDTQYF. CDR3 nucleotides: TGCAGCGTTGTGTCGCGCGTTACCACAGATACGCAGTATTTT.

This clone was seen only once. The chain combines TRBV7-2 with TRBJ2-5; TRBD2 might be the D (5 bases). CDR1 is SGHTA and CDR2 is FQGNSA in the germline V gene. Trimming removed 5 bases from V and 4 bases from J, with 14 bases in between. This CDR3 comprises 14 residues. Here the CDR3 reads CASSKTSGGETQYF. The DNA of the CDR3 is TGTGCCAGCAGCAAAACTAGTGGAGGAGAGACCCAGTACTTC.

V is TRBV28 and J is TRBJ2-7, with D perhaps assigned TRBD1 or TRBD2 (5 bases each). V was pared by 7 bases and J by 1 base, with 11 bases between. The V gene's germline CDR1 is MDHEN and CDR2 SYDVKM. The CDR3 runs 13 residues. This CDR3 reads CASKGTRSYEQYF. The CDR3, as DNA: TGTGCCAGCAAGGGGACCCGATCCTACGAGCAGTACTTC.

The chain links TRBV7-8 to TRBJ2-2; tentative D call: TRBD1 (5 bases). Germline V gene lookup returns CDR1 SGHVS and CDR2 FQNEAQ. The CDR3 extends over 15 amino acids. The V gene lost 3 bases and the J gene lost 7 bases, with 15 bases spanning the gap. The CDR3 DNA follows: TGTGCCAGCAGCTTGTTACGTGGGGCCGGCGGGGAGCTGTTTTTT. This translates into CASSLLRGAGGELFF.

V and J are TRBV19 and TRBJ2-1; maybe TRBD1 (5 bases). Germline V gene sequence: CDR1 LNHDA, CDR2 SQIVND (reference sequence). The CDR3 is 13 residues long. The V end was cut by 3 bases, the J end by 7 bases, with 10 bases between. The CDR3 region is CASSMWGGNEQFF. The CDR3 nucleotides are TGTGCCAGTAGTATGTGGGGCGGAAATGAGCAGTTCTTC.

CDR3 amino acids: CASSLRGGHEQFF. CDR3 bases: TGTGCCAGCAGTTTAAGAGGGGGGCATGAGCAGTTCTTC. V gene TRBV27 combines with J gene TRBJ2-1; D might be TRBD1 or TRBD2, each matching 6 bases. CDR1 is MNHEY, CDR2 SMNVEV, per germline (reference sequence). The length of the CDR3 is 13 residues. V lost 2 bases and J lost 8, with 10 bases in between.

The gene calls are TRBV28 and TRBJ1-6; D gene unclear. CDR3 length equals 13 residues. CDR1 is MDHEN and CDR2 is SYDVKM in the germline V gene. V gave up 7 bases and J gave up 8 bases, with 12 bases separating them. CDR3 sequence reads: CASTERRYSPLHF. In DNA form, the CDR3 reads TGTGCCAGCACCGAGAGGCGGTATTCACCCCTCCACTTT.

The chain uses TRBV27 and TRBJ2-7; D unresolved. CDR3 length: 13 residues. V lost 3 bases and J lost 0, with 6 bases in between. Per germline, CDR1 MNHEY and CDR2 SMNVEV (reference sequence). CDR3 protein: CASSFGFSYEQYF. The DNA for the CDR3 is TGTGCCAGCAGTTTTGGCTTCTCCTACGAGCAGTACTTC.

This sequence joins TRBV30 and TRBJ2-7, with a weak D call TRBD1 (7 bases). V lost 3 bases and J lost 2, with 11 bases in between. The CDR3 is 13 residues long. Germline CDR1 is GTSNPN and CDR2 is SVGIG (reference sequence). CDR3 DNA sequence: TGTGCCTGGAGGCGGGACAGTCCCTACGAGCAGTACTTC. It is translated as CAWRRDSPYEQYF.

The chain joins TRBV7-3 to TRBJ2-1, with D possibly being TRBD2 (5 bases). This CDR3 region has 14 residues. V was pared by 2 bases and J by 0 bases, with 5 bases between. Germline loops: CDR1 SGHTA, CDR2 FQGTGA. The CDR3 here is CASSLGSSYNEQFF. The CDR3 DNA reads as TGTGCCAGCAGCTTAGGGAGCTCCTACAATGAGCAGTTCTTC. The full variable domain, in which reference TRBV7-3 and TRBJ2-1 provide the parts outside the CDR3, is GAGVSQTPSNKVTEKGKYVELRCDPISGHTALYWYRQSLGQGPEFLIYFQGTGAADDSGLPNDRFFAVRPEGSVSTLKIQRTERGDSAVYLCASSLGSSYNEQFFGPGTRLTVL.

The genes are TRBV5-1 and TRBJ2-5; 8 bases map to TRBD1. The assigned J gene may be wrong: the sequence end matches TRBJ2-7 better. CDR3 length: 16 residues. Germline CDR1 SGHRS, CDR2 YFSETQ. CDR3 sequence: CASSLVGQGYSYEQYF. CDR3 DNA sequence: TGCGCCAGCAGCTTGGTCGGACAGGGTTACTCCTACGAGCAGTACTTC.

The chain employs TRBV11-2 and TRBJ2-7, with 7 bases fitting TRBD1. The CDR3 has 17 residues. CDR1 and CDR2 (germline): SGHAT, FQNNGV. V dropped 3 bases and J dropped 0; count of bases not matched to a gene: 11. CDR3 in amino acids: CASSLAPKTGSSYEQYF. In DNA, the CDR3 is TGTGCCAGCAGCTTGGCCCCCAAGACAGGGAGCTCCTACGAGCAGTACTTC.

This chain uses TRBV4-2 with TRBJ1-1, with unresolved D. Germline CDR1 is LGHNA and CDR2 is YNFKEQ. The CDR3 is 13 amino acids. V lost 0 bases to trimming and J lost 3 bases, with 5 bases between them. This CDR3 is CASSQDRDTEAFF. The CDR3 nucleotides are TGTGCCAGCAGCCAAGATCGCGACACTGAAGCTTTCTTT.